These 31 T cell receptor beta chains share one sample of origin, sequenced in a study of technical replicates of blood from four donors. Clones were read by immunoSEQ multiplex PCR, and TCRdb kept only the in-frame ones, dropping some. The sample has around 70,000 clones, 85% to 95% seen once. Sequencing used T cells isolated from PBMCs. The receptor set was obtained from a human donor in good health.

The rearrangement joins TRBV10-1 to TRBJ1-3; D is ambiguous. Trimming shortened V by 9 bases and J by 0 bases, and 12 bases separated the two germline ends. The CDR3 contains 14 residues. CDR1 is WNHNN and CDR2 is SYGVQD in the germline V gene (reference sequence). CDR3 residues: CARPTICSGNTIYF. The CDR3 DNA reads TGCGCCAGGCCTACTATCTGCTCTGGAAACACCATATATTTT.

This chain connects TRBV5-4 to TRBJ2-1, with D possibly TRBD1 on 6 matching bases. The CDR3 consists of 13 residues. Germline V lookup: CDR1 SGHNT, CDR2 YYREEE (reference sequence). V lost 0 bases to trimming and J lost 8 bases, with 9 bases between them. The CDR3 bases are TGTGCCAGCAGCTTGGCCCAGGGGCATGAGCAGTTCTTC. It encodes CASSLAQGHEQFF. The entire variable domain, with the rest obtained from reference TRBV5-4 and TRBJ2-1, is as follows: ETGVTQSPTHLIKTRGQQVTLRCSSQSGHNTVSWYQQALGQGPQFIFQYYREEENGRGNFPPRFSGLQFPNYSSELNVNALELDDSALYLCASSLAQGHEQFFGPGTRLTVL.

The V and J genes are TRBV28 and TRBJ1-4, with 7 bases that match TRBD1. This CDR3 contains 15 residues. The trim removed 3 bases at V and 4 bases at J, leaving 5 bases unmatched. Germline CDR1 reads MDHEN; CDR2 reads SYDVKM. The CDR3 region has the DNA TGTGCCAGCAGTTTTGGACAGGACGGTAATGAAAAACTGTTTTTT. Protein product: CASSFGQDGNEKLFF.

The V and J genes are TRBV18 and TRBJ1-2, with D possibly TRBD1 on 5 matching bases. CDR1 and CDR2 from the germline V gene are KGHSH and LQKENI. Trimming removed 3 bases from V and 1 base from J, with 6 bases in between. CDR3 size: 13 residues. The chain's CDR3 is CASSPTVNYGYTF. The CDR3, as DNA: TGTGCCAGCTCACCGACAGTTAACTATGGCTACACCTTC.

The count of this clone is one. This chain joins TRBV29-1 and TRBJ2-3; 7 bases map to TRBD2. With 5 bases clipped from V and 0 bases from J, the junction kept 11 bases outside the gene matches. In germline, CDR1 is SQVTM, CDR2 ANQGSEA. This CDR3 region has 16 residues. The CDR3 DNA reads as TGCAGCGTTCAGTCATCGGGGGGAATTAGCACAGATACGCAGTATTTT. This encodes CSVQSSGGISTDTQYF.

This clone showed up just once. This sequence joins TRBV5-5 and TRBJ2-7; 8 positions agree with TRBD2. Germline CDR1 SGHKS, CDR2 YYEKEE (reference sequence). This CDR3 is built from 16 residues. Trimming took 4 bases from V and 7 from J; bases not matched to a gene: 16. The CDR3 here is CASSRGATSGLEEQYF. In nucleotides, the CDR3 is TGTGCCAGCAGCCGCGGGGCTACTAGCGGCTTGGAGGAGCAGTACTTC.

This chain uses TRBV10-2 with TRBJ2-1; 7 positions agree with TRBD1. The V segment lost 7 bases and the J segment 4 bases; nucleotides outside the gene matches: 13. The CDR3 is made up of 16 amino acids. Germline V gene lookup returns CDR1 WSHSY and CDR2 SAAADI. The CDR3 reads CASTSGGIGEYNEQFF. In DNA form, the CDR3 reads TGCGCCAGCACCTCAGGGGGAATTGGAGAGTACAATGAGCAGTTCTTC.

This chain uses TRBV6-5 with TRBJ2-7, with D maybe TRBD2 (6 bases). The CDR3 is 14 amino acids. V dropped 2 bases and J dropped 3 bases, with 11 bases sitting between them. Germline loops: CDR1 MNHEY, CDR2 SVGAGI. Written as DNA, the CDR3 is TGTGCCAGCAGTTACAGAGGGGAGGTCTACGAGCAGTACTTC. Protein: CASSYRGEVYEQYF.

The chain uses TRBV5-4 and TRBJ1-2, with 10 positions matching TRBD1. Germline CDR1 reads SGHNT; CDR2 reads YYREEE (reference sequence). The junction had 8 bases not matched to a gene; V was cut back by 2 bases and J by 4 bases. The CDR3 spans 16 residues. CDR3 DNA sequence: TGTGCCAGCAGCTTCCCGTTGACAGGGGGCGTCTATGGCTACACCTTC. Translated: CASSFPLTGGVYGYTF.

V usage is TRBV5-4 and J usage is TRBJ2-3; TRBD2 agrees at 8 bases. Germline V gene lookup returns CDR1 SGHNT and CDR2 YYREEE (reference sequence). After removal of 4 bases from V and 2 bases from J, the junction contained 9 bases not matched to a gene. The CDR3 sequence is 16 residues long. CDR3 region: CASSQGLEEHTDTQYF. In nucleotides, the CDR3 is TGTGCCAGCAGCCAGGGACTAGAGGAACACACAGATACGCAGTATTTT.

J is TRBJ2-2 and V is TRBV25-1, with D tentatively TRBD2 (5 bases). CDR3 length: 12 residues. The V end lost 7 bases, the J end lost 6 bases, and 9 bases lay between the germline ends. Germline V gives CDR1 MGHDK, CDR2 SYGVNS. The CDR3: CASNLGAGELFF. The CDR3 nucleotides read TGTGCCAGCAATTTGGGAGCCGGGGAGCTGTTTTTT.

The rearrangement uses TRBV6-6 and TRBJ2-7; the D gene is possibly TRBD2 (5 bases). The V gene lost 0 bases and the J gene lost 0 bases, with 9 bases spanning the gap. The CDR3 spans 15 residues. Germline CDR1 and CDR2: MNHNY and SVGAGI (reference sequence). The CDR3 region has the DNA TGTGCCAGCAGTTACTCGATCAGCGGCTCCTACGAGCAGTACTTC. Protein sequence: CASSYSISGSYEQYF.

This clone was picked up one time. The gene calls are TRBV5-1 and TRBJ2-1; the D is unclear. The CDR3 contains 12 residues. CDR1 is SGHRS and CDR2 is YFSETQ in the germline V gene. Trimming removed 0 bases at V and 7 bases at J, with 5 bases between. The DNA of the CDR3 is TGCGCCAGCAGCTTGGATCTAAATGAGCAGTTCTTC. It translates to CASSLDLNEQFF.

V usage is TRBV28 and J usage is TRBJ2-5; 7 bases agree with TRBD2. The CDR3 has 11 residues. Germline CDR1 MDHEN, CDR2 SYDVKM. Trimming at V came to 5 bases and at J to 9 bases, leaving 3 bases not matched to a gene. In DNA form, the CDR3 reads TGTGCCAGCAGTCCGCGGGGGTCCCAGTACTTC. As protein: CASSPRGSQYF. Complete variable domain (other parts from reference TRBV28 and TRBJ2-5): DVKVTQSSRYLVKRTGEKVFLECVQDMDHENMFWYRQDPGLGLRLIYFSYDVKMKEKGDIPEGYSVSREKKERFSLILESASTNQTSMYLCASSPRGSQYFGPGTRLLVL.

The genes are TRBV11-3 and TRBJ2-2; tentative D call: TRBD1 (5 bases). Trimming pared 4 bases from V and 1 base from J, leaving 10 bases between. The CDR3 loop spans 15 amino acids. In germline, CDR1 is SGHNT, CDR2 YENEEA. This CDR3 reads CASSSWGKNTGELFF. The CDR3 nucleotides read TGTGCCAGCAGCTCATGGGGCAAGAACACCGGGGAGCTGTTTTTT.

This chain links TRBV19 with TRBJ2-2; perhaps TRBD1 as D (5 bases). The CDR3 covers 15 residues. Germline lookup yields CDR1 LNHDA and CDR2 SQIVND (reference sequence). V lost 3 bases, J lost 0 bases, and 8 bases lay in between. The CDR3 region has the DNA TGTGCCAGTAGTATTTCGACAGCGAACACCGGGGAGCTGTTTTTT. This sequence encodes CASSISTANTGELFF.

The CDR3 loop reads CASSVGLAPYEQYF. The CDR3 DNA sequence: TGTGCCAGCAGTGTAGGACTAGCCCCCTACGAGCAGTACTTC. The chain combines TRBV28 with TRBJ2-7; 8 bases are shared with TRBD2. CDR1 is MDHEN, CDR2 SYDVKM, per germline. The CDR3 is 14 residues long. Trimming cost V 5 bases and J 2 bases; bases outside gene matches: 5. Drawing the rest from reference TRBV28 and TRBJ2-7, the complete variable domain is DVKVTQSSRYLVKRTGEKVFLECVQDMDHENMFWYRQDPGLGLRLIYFSYDVKMKEKGDIPEGYSVSREKKERFSLILESASTNQTSMYLCASSVGLAPYEQYFGPGTRLTVT.

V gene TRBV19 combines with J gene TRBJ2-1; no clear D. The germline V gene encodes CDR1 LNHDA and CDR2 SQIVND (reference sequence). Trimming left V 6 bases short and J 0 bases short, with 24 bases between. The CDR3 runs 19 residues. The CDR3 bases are TGTGCCAGTAGCCGCAAGGTAGCAGCGACGCGCAGCTCCTACAATGAGCAGTTCTTC. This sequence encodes CASSRKVAATRSSYNEQFF.

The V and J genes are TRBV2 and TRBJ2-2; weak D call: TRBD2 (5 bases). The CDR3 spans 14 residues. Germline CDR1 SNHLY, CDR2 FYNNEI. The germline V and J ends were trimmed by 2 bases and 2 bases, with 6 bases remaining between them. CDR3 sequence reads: CASSERTNTGELFF. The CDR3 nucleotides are TGTGCCAGCAGTGAAAGGACTAACACCGGGGAGCTGTTTTTT.

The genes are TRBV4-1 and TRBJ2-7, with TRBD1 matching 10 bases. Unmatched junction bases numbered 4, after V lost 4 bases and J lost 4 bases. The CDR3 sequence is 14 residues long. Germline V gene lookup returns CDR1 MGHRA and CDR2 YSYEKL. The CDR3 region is CASSRDRGGYEQYF. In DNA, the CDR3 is TGCGCCAGCAGCCGGGACAGGGGTGGGTACGAGCAGTACTTC.

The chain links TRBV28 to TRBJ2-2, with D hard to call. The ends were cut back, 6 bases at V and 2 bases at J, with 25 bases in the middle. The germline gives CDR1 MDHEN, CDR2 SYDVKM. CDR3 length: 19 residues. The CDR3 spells CASSRLVLKSKVNTGELFF. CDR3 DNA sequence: TGTGCCAGCAGCCGTTTGGTCCTAAAATCCAAAGTAAACACCGGGGAGCTGTTTTTT.

The CDR3 loop reads CASSLWGGLISNQPQHF. The CDR3 nucleotides read TGTGCCAGCAGCTTGTGGGGGGGCCTAATAAGCAATCAGCCCCAGCATTTT. The chain links TRBV5-6 to TRBJ1-5; perhaps TRBD1 as D (6 bases). V lost 1 base to trimming and J lost 1 base, with 15 bases between them. The CDR3 loop spans 17 amino acids. Per the germline V gene, CDR1 is SGHDT and CDR2 is YYEEEE. The full variable domain, in which reference TRBV5-6 and TRBJ1-5 provide the parts outside the CDR3, is DAGVTQSPTHLIKTRGQQVTLRCSPKSGHDTVSWYQQALGQGPQFIFQYYEEEERQRGNFPDRFSGHQFPNYSSELNVNALLLGDSALYLCASSLWGGLISNQPQHFGDGTRLSIL.

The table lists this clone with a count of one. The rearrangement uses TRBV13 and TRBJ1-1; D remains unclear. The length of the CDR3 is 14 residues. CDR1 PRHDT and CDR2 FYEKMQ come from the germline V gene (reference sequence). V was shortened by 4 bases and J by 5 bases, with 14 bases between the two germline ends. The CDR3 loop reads CASSSRPGETEAFF. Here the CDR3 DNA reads TGTGCCAGCAGCTCTAGACCCGGGGAAACTGAAGCTTTCTTT.

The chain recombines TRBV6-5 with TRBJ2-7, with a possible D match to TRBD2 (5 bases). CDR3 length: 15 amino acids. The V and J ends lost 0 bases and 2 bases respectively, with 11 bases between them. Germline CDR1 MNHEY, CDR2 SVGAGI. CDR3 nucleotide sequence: TGTGCCAGCAGTTACTCACTTACGCGGGCCTACGAGCAGTACTTC. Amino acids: CASSYSLTRAYEQYF.

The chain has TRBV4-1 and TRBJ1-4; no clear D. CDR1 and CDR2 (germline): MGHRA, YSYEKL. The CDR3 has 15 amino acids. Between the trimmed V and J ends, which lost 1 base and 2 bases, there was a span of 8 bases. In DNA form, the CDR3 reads TGCGCCAGCAGCCAAGTGGAGGGTACTAATGAAAAACTGTTTTTT. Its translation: CASSQVEGTNEKLFF.

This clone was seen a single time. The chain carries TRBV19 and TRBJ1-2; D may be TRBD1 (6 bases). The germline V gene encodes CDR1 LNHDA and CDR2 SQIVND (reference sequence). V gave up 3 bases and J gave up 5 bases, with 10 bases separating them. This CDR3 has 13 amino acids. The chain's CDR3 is CASSIRTAYGYTF. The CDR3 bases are TGTGCCAGTAGTATCCGGACAGCATATGGCTACACCTTC.

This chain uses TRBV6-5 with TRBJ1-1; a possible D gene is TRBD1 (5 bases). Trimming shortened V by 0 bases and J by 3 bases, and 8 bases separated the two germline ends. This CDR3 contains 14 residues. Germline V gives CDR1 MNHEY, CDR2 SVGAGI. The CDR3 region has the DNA TGTGCCAGCAGTTACTCCTCAGGGTACACTGAAGCTTTCTTT. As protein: CASSYSSGYTEAFF.

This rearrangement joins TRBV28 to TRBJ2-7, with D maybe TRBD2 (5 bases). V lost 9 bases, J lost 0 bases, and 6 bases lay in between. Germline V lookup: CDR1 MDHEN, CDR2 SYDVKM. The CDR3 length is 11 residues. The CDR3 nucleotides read TGTGCCAGTGAGGGCTCCTACGAGCAGTACTTC. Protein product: CASEGSYEQYF.

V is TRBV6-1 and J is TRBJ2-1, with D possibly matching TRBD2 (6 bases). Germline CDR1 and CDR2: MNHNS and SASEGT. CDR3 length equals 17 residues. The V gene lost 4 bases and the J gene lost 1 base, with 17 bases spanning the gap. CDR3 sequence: CASSARRNGGSYNEQFF. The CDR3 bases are TGTGCCAGCAGTGCTCGAAGGAATGGGGGGTCCTACAATGAGCAGTTCTTC.

The CDR3, as DNA: TGTGCCAGCAGCCATCCTACCCCCCTACTAGCGGGGAGTACAGATACGCAGTATTTT. It encodes CASSHPTPLLAGSTDTQYF. The chain joins TRBV4-2 to TRBJ2-3; 10 nucleotides match TRBD2. This CDR3 spans 19 amino acids. CDR1 is LGHNA and CDR2 is YNFKEQ in the germline V gene. V dropped 3 bases and J dropped 3; count of bases not matched to a gene: 15.

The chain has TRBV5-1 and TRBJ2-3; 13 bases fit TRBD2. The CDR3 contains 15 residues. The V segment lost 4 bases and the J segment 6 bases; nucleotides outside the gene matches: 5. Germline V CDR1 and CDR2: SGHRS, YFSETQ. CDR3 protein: CASSPGLAGEDTQYF. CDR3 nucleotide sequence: TGCGCCAGCAGCCCTGGACTAGCGGGAGAGGATACGCAGTATTTT.